These 29 T cell receptor beta chains originate from one sample sequenced in a study of cytomegalovirus exposure and HLA in healthy donors (dated by TCRdb to about 2017). The library came from the immunoSEQ multiplex PCR assay. The multiplex PCR relied on a mix of 60 forward primers for TCR Vbeta segments and 13 reverse primers for TCR Jbeta segments. TCRdb obtained this table from immuneACCESS and retained in-frame rearrangements with V and J assigned. These tables miss some clones; where compared with another copy, unresolved V genes account for less than half of the shortfall, and the remainder is unexplained. This sample is represented by about 92,000 clones; 60% to 80% of them were singletons. The top ten clones comprise 7.3% of the sample. Sample: PBMCs. These receptors all stem from a man aged 50 to 60 in good health and CMV-seropositive.

The chain carries TRBV9 and TRBJ2-7; tentative D call: TRBD1 (5 bases). CDR1 is SGDLS and CDR2 is YYNGEE in the germline V gene. Trimming shortened V by 4 bases and J by 2 bases, and 13 bases separated the two germline ends. The CDR3 spans 14 residues. The chain's CDR3 is CASSPRTPAYEQYF. The CDR3 DNA is TGTGCCAGCAGCCCACGGACACCTGCCTACGAGCAGTACTTC.

The chain links TRBV6-1 to TRBJ2-2; maybe TRBD1 (6 bases). CDR1 is MNHNS, CDR2 SASEGT, per germline. The CDR3 is 13 residues long. V lost 8 bases and J 7 bases, leaving 14 bases between the germline ends. CDR3 in DNA: TGTGCCAGCGTTTCAGGGGAAGGCGGGGAGCTGTTTTTT. It codes for CASVSGEGGELFF.

A remark on this clone: One junction end does not reproduce the germline sequence, and a read error may be involved. The chain joins TRBV7-9 to TRBJ2-3, with D uncertain. CDR3 size: 11 residues. In germline, CDR1 is SEHNR, CDR2 FQNEAQ (reference sequence). CDR3 in amino acids: CSSSSSDTQYF. CDR3 DNA: TGTTCCAGCAGCTCATCAGATACGCAGTATTTT. The full variable domain, its missing parts supplied by reference TRBV7-9 and TRBJ2-3, is DTGVSQNPRHKITKRGQNVTFRCDPISEHNRLYWYRQTLGQGPEFLTYFQNEAQLEKSRLLSDRFSAERPKGSFSTLEIQRTEQGDSAMYLCSSSSSDTQYFGPGTRLTVL.

The V and J genes are TRBV7-2 and TRBJ2-7, with a possible D match to TRBD2 (5 bases). The CDR3 has 14 amino acids. Looked up from germline, CDR1 is SGHTA and CDR2 is FQGNSA. Trimming took off 6 bases at V and 3 bases at J, with 15 bases between the two ends. CDR3 protein: CASSQGREYYEQYF. In DNA form, the CDR3 reads TGTGCCAGCAGTCAAGGCCGGGAATACTACGAGCAGTACTTC.

This chain uses TRBV12-5 with TRBJ1-5; perhaps TRBD1 as D (6 bases). CDR1 and CDR2 (germline): LGHNT, FRNRAP. This CDR3 comprises 15 residues. V was clipped by 7 bases and J by 4 bases, with 17 bases between them. The CDR3 protein is CASAARLQGNQPQHF. The CDR3 DNA sequence: TGTGCTAGTGCCGCGAGATTACAGGGAAATCAGCCCCAGCATTTT.

The chain employs TRBV19 and TRBJ2-3; tentatively, D is TRBD2 (5 bases). V was clipped by 1 base and J by 5 bases, with 7 bases between them. Germline V gene lookup returns CDR1 LNHDA and CDR2 SQIVND (reference sequence). This CDR3 region has 13 residues. CDR3 in amino acids: CASSIVGGDTQYF. In nucleotides, the CDR3 is TGTGCCAGTAGTATAGTTGGAGGAGATACGCAGTATTTT.

As regards this clone: Sequence at one end of the junction differs from germline and may be a read error. V and J are TRBV28 and TRBJ1-5, with D unresolved. Germline assignment: CDR1 MDHEN and CDR2 SYDVKM. The CDR3 is 12 residues long. For the CDR3, the DNA is TGTGCCAGCAGAAATAGCAATCAGCCCCAGAATTTT. Protein product: CASRNSNQPQNF. The full variable domain, with the rest looked up from reference TRBV28 and TRBJ1-5, is DVKVTQSSRYLVKRTGEKVFLECVQDMDHENMFWYRQDPGLGLRLIYFSYDVKMKEKGDIPEGYSVSREKKERFSLILESASTNQTSMYLCASRNSNQPQNFGDGTRLSIL.

In its sample, this clone was seen a few times. The chain recombines TRBV10-3 with TRBJ2-5, with D maybe TRBD2 (7 bases). Germline V CDR1 and CDR2: ENHRY, SYGVKD. V was trimmed by 7 bases and J by 4 bases, leaving 13 bases between them. The CDR3 length is 13 residues. The CDR3 region is CAITGGPGETQYF. The CDR3 region has the DNA TGTGCCATCACCGGGGGGCCAGGAGAGACCCAGTACTTC.

The chain carries TRBV14 and TRBJ1-6, with D uncertain. Germline lookup yields CDR1 SGHDN and CDR2 FVKESK. The CDR3 is 14 residues long. The V gene lost 5 bases and the J gene lost 2 bases, with 7 bases spanning the gap. The DNA of the CDR3 is TGTGCCAGCAGCGAACACCCCTATAATTCACCCCTCCACTTT. Amino acids: CASSEHPYNSPLHF.

The J gene is TRBJ2-5, the V gene TRBV6-1; TRBD2 agrees at 14 bases. The CDR3 spans 16 residues. V lost 3 bases, J lost 7 bases, and 7 bases stayed unmatched. CDR1 and CDR2 (germline): MNHNS, SASEGT. This CDR3 reads CASSDGTSGGTGTQYF. In DNA form, the CDR3 reads TGTGCCAGCAGTGACGGGACTAGCGGGGGTACCGGGACCCAGTACTTC.

The chain carries TRBV7-2 and TRBJ2-1, with 12 bases matching TRBD2. CDR3 length equals 15 residues. Germline CDR1 reads SGHTA; CDR2 reads FQGNSA. The V segment lost 5 bases and the J segment 8 bases; nucleotides outside the gene matches: 7. The CDR3: CASSQASGGVHEQFF. CDR3 coding DNA: TGTGCCAGCAGCCAAGCTAGCGGGGGGGTACATGAGCAGTTCTTC. Full variable domain (missing parts from reference TRBV7-2 and TRBJ2-1): GAGVSQSPSNKVTEKGKDVELRCDPISGHTALYWYRQSLGQGLEFLIYFQGNSAPDKSGLPSDRFSAERTGGSVSTLTIQRTQQEDSAVYLCASSQASGGVHEQFFGPGTRLTVL.

The rearrangement links TRBV7-2 to TRBJ2-1; a weak D match, TRBD2 (6 bases). The CDR3 extends over 13 amino acids. CDR1 SGHTA and CDR2 FQGNSA come from the germline V gene. V dropped 5 bases and J dropped 7 bases, with 12 bases sitting between them. The CDR3 sequence: CASSRTRGNEQFF. CDR3 in DNA: TGTGCCAGCAGCCGAACCCGGGGGAATGAGCAGTTCTTC. Full variable domain (remainder filled in from reference TRBV7-2 and TRBJ2-1): GAGVSQSPSNKVTEKGKDVELRCDPISGHTALYWYRQSLGQGLEFLIYFQGNSAPDKSGLPSDRFSAERTGGSVSTLTIQRTQQEDSAVYLCASSRTRGNEQFFGPGTRLTVL.

Concerning this clone: An end of the junction does not agree with germline; a read error may underlie this. The chain combines TRBV27 with TRBJ1-1, with 7 bases identical to TRBD1. Germline V lookup: CDR1 MNHEY, CDR2 SMNVEV (reference sequence). The CDR3 spans 14 residues. The DNA for the CDR3 is TGTGCCAGCGGTTTAGGGACAGCGAACACTGAAGCTTTCTTT. This encodes CASGLGTANTEAFF.

This chain joins TRBV19 and TRBJ2-7; the match to TRBD1 covers 7 bases. The CDR3 is 16 residues long. V lost 5 bases and J lost 3; bases outside the gene matches: 13. Germline CDR1 reads LNHDA; CDR2 reads SQIVND (reference sequence). CDR3: CASSEGRDSGFYEQYF. Written as DNA, the CDR3 is TGTGCCAGTAGTGAGGGCCGGGACAGCGGATTCTACGAGCAGTACTTC.

This clone was seen just once. The rearrangement uses TRBV28 and TRBJ1-2; no reliable D call. The V end lost 8 bases, the J end lost 4 bases, and 14 bases lay between the germline ends. The CDR3 has 13 amino acids. CDR1 is MDHEN, CDR2 SYDVKM, per germline. CDR3 bases: TGTGCCAGCGGTCGGGTCGAATTCTATGGCTACACCTTC. Translating gives CASGRVEFYGYTF.

The chain combines TRBV27 with TRBJ1-2; tentatively, D is TRBD1 (6 bases). V was shortened by 2 bases and J by 4 bases, with 11 bases between the two germline ends. The CDR3 contains 14 residues. Germline V gives CDR1 MNHEY, CDR2 SMNVEV (reference sequence). The CDR3, as DNA: TGTGCCAGCAGTTTAAAACAGGGTCTCTATGGCTACACCTTC. It specifies CASSLKQGLYGYTF.

The V call is TRBV7-2, the J call TRBJ1-1, with D maybe TRBD1 (5 bases). The CDR3 extends over 11 amino acids. The germline CDR1 and CDR2 sequences are SGHTA and FQGNSA. The V gene lost 3 bases and the J gene lost 7 bases, with 6 bases spanning the gap. CDR3 amino acids: CASSFGGEAFF. Written as DNA, the CDR3 is TGTGCCAGCAGCTTCGGGGGTGAAGCTTTCTTT.

The chain uses TRBV7-3 and TRBJ2-5, with TRBD2 matching over 11 bases. From germline, CDR1 is SGHTA and CDR2 FQGTGA. The CDR3 loop spans 16 amino acids. V lost 5 bases and J lost 2; bases outside the gene matches: 7. CDR3 in DNA: TGTGCCAGCAGCAACATTAGCGGGGGGGTACAAGAGACCCAGTACTTC. Protein sequence: CASSNISGGVQETQYF.

The chain combines TRBV29-1 with TRBJ1-3; the D gene is possibly TRBD1 (5 bases). The CDR3 has 14 residues. The ends were cut back, 8 bases at V and 0 bases at J, with 14 bases in the middle. CDR1 and CDR2 (germline): SQVTM, ANQGSEA. CDR3 sequence (DNA): TGCAGCTGTGCAGAACAGGACTCTGGAAACACCATATATTTT. Translated, it gives CSCAEQDSGNTIYF. Full variable domain (outside the CDR3, taken from reference TRBV29-1 and TRBJ1-3): SAVISQKPSRDICQRGTSLTIQCQVDSQVTMMFWYRQQPGQSLTLIATANQGSEATYESGFVIDKFPISRPNLTFSTLTVSNMSPEDSSIYLCSCAEQDSGNTIYFGEGSWLTVV.

This sequence joins TRBV5-1 and TRBJ1-2, with 9 bases fitting TRBD1. Germline V CDR1 and CDR2: SGHRS, YFSETQ. The CDR3 has 14 residues. V dropped 4 bases and J dropped 7; count of bases not matched to a gene: 8. Written as DNA, the CDR3 is TGCGCCAGCAGCCCTGACAGGGGGTCTTCTGGCTACACCTTC. This codes for CASSPDRGSSGYTF.

There are a few counts of this clone. Mismatch with germline at one junction end may stem from a read error. The chain joins TRBV7-9 to TRBJ2-4, with D possibly matching TRBD2 (6 bases). Germline V gene lookup returns CDR1 SEHNR and CDR2 FQNEAQ (reference sequence). The CDR3 sequence is 16 residues long. The CDR3 DNA follows: TGTTCCAGCAGCTCTAGATCGGGGAGGGCCAAAAACATTCAGTACTTC. This codes for CSSSSRSGRAKNIQYF.

Worth noting for this clone: One end of the junction varies from germline; a read error may be responsible. The genes are TRBV4-1 and TRBJ2-1; 11 bases are a match to TRBD2. Germline-derived CDR1 and CDR2 are MGHRA and YSYEKL. The CDR3 has 13 residues. In DNA form, the CDR3 reads TGCGCCAGCAGCCAACCCGGGACTAGCGGACGGATCTTC. Translation: CASSQPGTSGRIF.

The count of this clone is one. The chain couples TRBV18 to TRBJ2-6, with D uncertain. CDR1 is KGHSH and CDR2 is LQKENI in the germline V gene. V lost 3 bases and J 0 bases, leaving 12 bases between the germline ends. The CDR3 is 17 amino acids. For the CDR3, the DNA is TGTGCCAGCTCACCTAAGACACCTAACTCTGGGGCCAACGTCCTGACTTTC. This codes for CASSPKTPNSGANVLTF.

V gene TRBV5-8 combines with J gene TRBJ2-7; D remains ambiguous. Per germline, CDR1 SGHTS and CDR2 YDEGEE. V was clipped by 0 bases and J by 0 bases, with 10 bases between them. The CDR3 contains 15 residues. In DNA form, the CDR3 reads TGTGCCAGCAGCTTGGGTGTCGTGAGCTCCTACGAGCAGTACTTC. Translated, it gives CASSLGVVSSYEQYF.

The chain combines TRBV5-1 with TRBJ2-2; TRBD1 might be the D (5 bases). Trimming left V 2 bases short and J 2 bases short, with 10 bases between. This CDR3 has 15 residues. CDR1 and CDR2 (germline): SGHRS, YFSETQ. The CDR3 nucleotides are TGCGCCAGCAGCTTAGGACATTCTAACACCGGGGAGCTGTTTTTT. This translates into CASSLGHSNTGELFF. Using reference TRBV5-1 and TRBJ2-2 for the parts outside the CDR3, the full variable domain is KAGVTQTPRYLIKTRGQQVTLSCSPISGHRSVSWYQQTPGQGLQFLFEYFSETQRNKGNFPGRFSGRQFSNSRSEMNVSTLELGDSALYLCASSLGHSNTGELFFGEGSRLTVL.

The V gene is TRBV4-3, the J gene TRBJ2-7; 9 positions agree with TRBD2. V lost 2 bases and J lost 7; bases outside the gene matches: 15. The length of the CDR3 is 17 residues. Looked up from germline, CDR1 is LGHNA and CDR2 is YSLEER. CDR3 nucleotide sequence: TGCGCCAGCAGCCAACTCCCCCGGCTAGCGGGGCGAGCGGAGCAGTACTTC. It yields the protein CASSQLPRLAGRAEQYF.

The chain recombines TRBV7-6 with TRBJ2-3; tentatively, D is TRBD2 (6 bases). Germline lookup yields CDR1 SGHVS and CDR2 FNYEAQ. V was trimmed by 11 bases and J by 6 bases, leaving 21 bases between them. This CDR3 has 14 amino acids. CDR3 coding DNA: TGTGCCGCCGACCGGTCAAAGGGGAGGGATACGCAGTATTTT. Amino acids: CAADRSKGRDTQYF.

The sample holds one count of this clone. The chain employs TRBV5-1 and TRBJ2-1; 10 bases are a match to TRBD2. Germline CDR1 reads SGHRS; CDR2 reads YFSETQ. There are 14 residues in the CDR3. After removal of 5 bases from V and 9 bases from J, the junction contained 8 bases not matched to a gene. The CDR3 is CASRDTSGVAEQFF. In nucleotides, the CDR3 is TGCGCCAGCAGGGACACTAGCGGGGTTGCTGAGCAGTTCTTC.

V is TRBV29-1 and J is TRBJ1-2, with 11 nucleotides matching TRBD1. The V gene end was trimmed by 8 bases and the J gene end by 6 bases; junction bases not matched to a gene: 20. Germline V CDR1 and CDR2: SQVTM, ANQGSEA. The CDR3 extends over 17 amino acids. Here the CDR3 reads CSCTNRGQGADTDGYTF. DNA of the CDR3: TGCAGCTGTACAAACCGCGGACAGGGGGCTGATACGGATGGCTACACCTTC. The complete variable domain, with remaining parts taken from reference TRBV29-1 and TRBJ1-2, reads SAVISQKPSRDICQRGTSLTIQCQVDSQVTMMFWYRQQPGQSLTLIATANQGSEATYESGFVIDKFPISRPNLTFSTLTVSNMSPEDSSIYLCSCTNRGQGADTDGYTFGSGTRLTVV.